The 19 T cell receptor beta chains below all came from one sample that was sequenced in a study of T cell responses to AZD1222 COVID-19 vaccine. Profiled with immunoSEQ multiplex PCR; TCRdb holds only in-frame clones, not every one. In the table there are 110,000 or so clones, approximately 89% of which are singletons. Sequenced material: peripheral blood, taken 28 days after the second AZD1222 dose. The receptors stem from an adult who received the AZD1222 COVID-19 vaccine.

The chain employs TRBV7-2 and TRBJ2-7; tentative D call: TRBD1 (7 bases). The ends were cut back, 5 bases at V and 9 bases at J, with 14 bases in the middle. Per germline, CDR1 SGHTA and CDR2 FQGNSA. CDR3 length equals 12 residues. The DNA for the CDR3 is TGTGCCAGCAGCATAGACAGGGAGGTGCAGTACTTC. Translating gives CASSIDREVQYF.

V usage is TRBV3-1 (or the pseudogene TRBV3-2) and J usage is TRBJ1-1, with a tentative D call TRBD1 (5 bases). The V gene lost 4 bases and the J gene lost 4 bases, with 10 bases spanning the gap. The CDR3 has 13 residues. Germline values: CDR1 LGHDT, CDR2 YNNKEL (reference sequence). The CDR3 sequence is CASSLVGGTEAFF. The CDR3 bases are TGTGCCAGCAGCCTAGTGGGGGGCACTGAAGCTTTCTTT.

CDR3 in amino acids: CASSLIGSKETQYF. The CDR3 region has the DNA TGTGCCAGCAGTTTAATCGGCAGCAAAGAGACCCAGTACTTC. The chain couples TRBV28 to TRBJ2-5; D is unclear. Germline CDR1 reads MDHEN; CDR2 reads SYDVKM. V was cut by 2 bases and J by 3 bases, with 10 bases left in between. The CDR3 sequence is 14 residues long.

The CDR3 DNA sequence: TGCGCCAGCAGCCAAGGAGACAGGGTTCCAGATACGCAGTATTTT. Protein: CASSQGDRVPDTQYF. This rearrangement joins TRBV4-1 to TRBJ2-3, with 7 bases matching TRBD1. This CDR3 region has 15 residues. Germline trimming cut 1 base from V and 4 bases from J; bases unmatched to any gene: 5. Germline values: CDR1 MGHRA, CDR2 YSYEKL.

This chain connects TRBV7-2 to TRBJ2-7; D not certain. In germline, CDR1 is SGHTA, CDR2 FQGNSA. The CDR3 extends over 13 amino acids. V lost 1 base and J lost 6, with 10 bases in between. The chain's CDR3 is CASSLVLSFEQYF. The CDR3 bases are TGTGCCAGCAGCTTAGTGTTGTCTTTCGAGCAGTACTTC.

This rearrangement joins TRBV6-5 to TRBJ2-5; 7 bases align to TRBD1. The ends lost 7 bases at V and 6 bases at J; junction bases unmatched: 8. CDR3 length: 13 amino acids. In germline, CDR1 is MNHEY, CDR2 SVGAGI. DNA of the CDR3: TGTGCCAGCAAAACAGGGGCCGGAAAGACCCAGTACTTC. Translated, it gives CASKTGAGKTQYF.

The J gene is TRBJ1-5, the V gene TRBV10-3; D is possibly TRBD1 (6 bases). Germline CDR1 reads ENHRY; CDR2 reads SYGVKD. The CDR3 contains 14 residues. The V and J ends lost 6 bases and 0 bases respectively, with 9 bases between them. The CDR3: CAISGQNSNQPQHF. Here the CDR3 DNA reads TGTGCCATCAGCGGACAGAATAGCAATCAGCCCCAGCATTTT.

V is TRBV18 and J is TRBJ2-7, with D unresolved. Germline CDR1 KGHSH, CDR2 LQKENI. The V gene lost 3 bases and the J gene lost 1 base, with 16 bases spanning the gap. The CDR3 loop spans 16 amino acids. This CDR3 is CASSPPNRGKSYEQYF. The CDR3, as DNA: TGTGCCAGCTCACCCCCCAATCGCGGTAAATCCTACGAGCAGTACTTC.

The rearrangement joins TRBV3-1 (or the pseudogene TRBV3-2) to TRBJ2-1; possible D gene TRBD1, 6 bases. The CDR3 is made up of 15 amino acids. V was pared by 1 base and J by 2 bases, with 9 bases between. The germline V gene has CDR1 LGHDT and CDR2 YNNKEL (reference sequence). CDR3 bases: TGTGCCAGCAGCCAAGGGGACATAGCCTACAATGAGCAGTTCTTC. Its translation: CASSQGDIAYNEQFF.

This sequence joins TRBV5-6 and TRBJ2-6, with D tentatively TRBD1 or TRBD2 (5 bases each). With 0 bases removed from V and 7 bases from J, the gap between germline ends came to 11 bases. This CDR3 contains 15 residues. The germline gives CDR1 SGHDT, CDR2 YYEEEE. CDR3 nucleotides: TGTGCCAGCAGCTTGGCCGGGGCAGATGCCAACGTCCTGACTTTC. This gives the protein CASSLAGADANVLTF.

CDR3 coding DNA: TGTGCCAGCAGCTTAGGGGGACAGGGGCCCTACAATGAGCAGTTCTTC. Translation gives CASSLGGQGPYNEQFF. The V call is TRBV7-8, the J call TRBJ2-1; TRBD1 matches 10 bases. Trimming at V came to 1 base and at J to 2 bases, leaving 2 bases not matched to a gene. The CDR3 has 16 residues. CDR1 SGHVS and CDR2 FQNEAQ come from the germline V gene.

In this sample, this clone turned up a few times. The V gene is TRBV9, the J gene TRBJ1-1; TRBD1 agrees at 9 bases. In germline, CDR1 is SGDLS, CDR2 YYNGEE. This CDR3 region has 14 residues. V dropped 3 bases and J dropped 4; count of bases not matched to a gene: 4. The CDR3 bases are TGTGCCAGCAGCGCACAGGGGGCGAGCACTGAAGCTTTCTTT. Translated, it gives CASSAQGASTEAFF. The whole variable domain, remainder taken from reference TRBV9 and TRBJ1-1, is DSGVTQTPKHLITATGQRVTLRCSPRSGDLSVYWYQQSLDQGLQFLIQYYNGEERAKGNILERFSAQQFPDLHSELNLSSLELGDSALYFCASSAQGASTEAFFGQGTRLTVV.

The chain uses TRBV12-3 or TRBV12-4 and TRBJ2-3, with D uncertain. Trimming removed 2 bases at V and 6 bases at J, with 6 bases between. The CDR3 runs 12 residues. CDR3 loop: CASSLSLDTQYF. The CDR3 nucleotides read TGTGCCAGCAGTTTAAGCTTGGATACGCAGTATTTT.

The chain couples TRBV5-1 to TRBJ2-7, with D hard to call. This CDR3 region has 14 residues. V lost 6 bases to trimming and J lost 2 bases, with 15 bases between them. Germline V CDR1 and CDR2: SGHRS, YFSETQ. The CDR3 here is CASTKNDVAYEQYF. Here the CDR3 DNA reads TGCGCCAGCACTAAAAACGACGTAGCCTACGAGCAGTACTTC.

The chain employs TRBV28 and TRBJ1-6, with D unresolved. Per the germline V gene, CDR1 is MDHEN and CDR2 is SYDVKM. V lost 6 bases, J lost 6 bases, and 6 bases lay in between. This CDR3 is built from 12 residues. CDR3 nucleotides: TGTGCCAGCAGGAGGGTTAATTCACCCCTCCACTTT. Residues: CASRRVNSPLHF.

The CDR3 spells CASSLWTGSVNEQFF. CDR3 bases: TGTGCCAGCAGCCTATGGACAGGGTCGGTTAATGAGCAGTTCTTC. The chain combines TRBV5-4 with TRBJ2-1, with 8 bases identical to TRBD1. CDR1 and CDR2 from the germline V gene are SGHNT and YYREEE (reference sequence). V dropped 4 bases and J dropped 7; count of bases not matched to a gene: 10. There are 15 residues in the CDR3.

The rearrangement joins TRBV2 to TRBJ1-6, with D unresolved. Germline-derived CDR1 and CDR2 are SNHLY and FYNNEI. This CDR3 is 17 amino acids long. V lost 7 bases and J lost 0, with 16 bases in between. Here the CDR3 reads CASKYGWQSSYNSPLHF. DNA for the CDR3: TGTGCCAGCAAATACGGATGGCAAAGCTCCTATAATTCACCCCTCCACTTT.

This clone was picked up one time. The chain employs TRBV6-5 and TRBJ1-6, with D hard to call. The germline V gene has CDR1 MNHEY and CDR2 SVGAGI. CDR3 size: 15 residues. Trimming took off 0 bases at V and 8 bases at J, with 11 bases between the two ends. The CDR3 DNA follows: TGTGCCAGCAGTTACTCACATACGGGAGATTCACCCCTCCACTTT. Its translation: CASSYSHTGDSPLHF.

The chain is built from TRBV10-3 and TRBJ1-3, with 7 positions matching TRBD1. The germline V gene encodes CDR1 ENHRY and CDR2 SYGVKD. The CDR3 is 14 amino acids. V was clipped by 8 bases and J by 0 bases; unmatched bases: 4. CDR3 in amino acids: CAIETGNSGNTIYF. The DNA of the CDR3 is TGTGCCATCGAGACAGGGAACTCTGGAAACACCATATATTTT.